Listed below are T cell receptor beta chains from one sample, sequenced in a study of blood T cell repertoires in COVID-19. The data were produced by immunoSEQ multiplex PCR, yet TCRdb's version contains in-frame clones alone and is incomplete. The table lists about 140,000 clones, 77% of them singletons, with 9% in the top ten. The sample was peripheral blood. The origin of the receptors is a woman aged 45-65 years with active or convalescent COVID-19. Each CDR3 is given with its conserved first and last residue. A D gene is named only where the DNA matches it firmly. Clone sizes are given selectively: once, few, many, or a class where the clone is expanded.

TGTGCCAGCAGCAAGGGACAGGGGAGCTCTGGAAACACCATATATTTT CASSKGQGSSGNTIYF TRBJ1-3 few TRBD1 TRBV11-2
TGTGCCAGCAGCAACAGGGGTAAAGCTTTCTTT CASSNRGKAFF TRBJ1-1 NA TRBD1 TRBV6-5
TGTGCCTGGAGTGTACCCAGGTGGGGGCAAGGCAATCAGCCCCAGCATTTT CAWSVPRWGQGNQPQHF TRBJ1-5 once NA TRBV30
TGCGCCAGCAACCACGGGACCCTTAGCGGACCTGCGGATACGCAGTATTTT CASNHGTLSGPADTQYF TRBJ2-3 NA NA TRBV4-3
TGTGCCAGCAGCTCTACCGGGAATGAGCAGTTCTTC CASSSTGNEQFF TRBJ2-1 NA NA TRBV7-3
TGTGCCTGGAGTCTTCGAGGGTTAAATGGAAACACCATATATTTT CAWSLRGLNGNTIYF TRBJ1-3 NA NA TRBV30
TGTGCCAGCAGTTTATCAGTTCCGACTAGCGTAACTTACAATGAGCAGTTCTTC CASSLSVPTSVTYNEQFF TRBJ2-1 once TRBD2 TRBV27
TGTGCCACCAGTGACGCGACAGGGGTCCAAGAGACCCAGTACTTC CATSDATGVQETQYF TRBJ2-5 NA TRBD1 TRBV24-1
TGTGCCAGCAGCCCCGACAGGGATGATGAAAAACTGTTTTTT CASSPDRDDEKLFF TRBJ1-4 NA TRBD1 TRBV7-2
TGTGGGGTGGGGGAGGGCCTCTACGAGCAGTACTTC CGVGEGLYEQYF TRBJ2-7 NA TRBD2 TRBV6-5
TGTGCCAGCACGAAGGGACACCACCATAACACTGAAGCTTTCTTT CASTKGHHHNTEAFF TRBJ1-1 NA NA TRBV25-1
TGTGCCAGCAACCCGCGGACAGGGAGGGATGGCTACACCTTC CASNPRTGRDGYTF TRBJ1-2 NA TRBD1 TRBV7-2
TGTGCCAGCAGCCGGGAGGGGCGCACAGATACGCAGTATTTT CASSREGRTDTQYF TRBJ2-3 NA TRBD2 TRBV3-1/TRBV3-2
TGTGCCAGCAGCTCAGCATTTAGCGGGGGGGCGGCCACCGGGGAGCTGTTTTTT CASSSAFSGGAATGELFF TRBJ2-2 NA TRBD2 TRBV7-2
TGTGCCAGTAGGAGTCGGACAGGGAGCACTGAAGCTTTCTTT CASRSRTGSTEAFF TRBJ1-1 few TRBD1 TRBV19
TGTGCCAGCAGCCGAAGCAGGGGTTCACCCCTCCACTTT CASSRSRGSPLHF TRBJ1-6 NA NA TRBV28
TGTGCCACCAACCTACAGGGGGCCAGCTCCTACAATGAGCAGTTCTTC CATNLQGASSYNEQFF TRBJ2-1 NA TRBD1 TRBV5-6
TGTGCCAGCAGTAGGACACTTTATAGCAATCAGCCCCAGCATTTT CASSRTLYSNQPQHF TRBJ1-5 NA NA TRBV25-1
TGCGCCAGCAGCCAAGCCCCGGCTAGCGGGAGGGCGGGTGAGCAGTACTTC CASSQAPASGRAGEQYF TRBJ2-7 NA TRBD2 TRBV4-3
TGTGCCAGCAGCTCGGGACAGGGCACAGATACGCAGTATTTT CASSSGQGTDTQYF TRBJ2-3 many TRBD1 TRBV7-3
TGTGCCAGCAGCACGGGACAGGGGTCCCAAGAGACCCAGTACTTC CASSTGQGSQETQYF TRBJ2-5 NA TRBD1 TRBV13
TGTGCCAGCACCTTGGGGGGAGGGGATGGCTACACCTTC CASTLGGGDGYTF TRBJ1-2 NA NA TRBV12-3/TRBV12-4
TGTGCCAGCTCCCCTCCGGGGGGTTGGGCTGAAGCTTTCTTT CASSPPGGWAEAFF TRBJ1-1 few NA TRBV18